One and the same sample provided the 8 T cell receptor beta chains below, sequenced in a study of T cells after yellow fever vaccination. TCRdb re-analysed the 5' RACE reads in MiXCR, keeping a single row per CDR3 protein. Here the sample spans about 57,000 distinct CDR3 sequences, roughly 7.3% being singletons. The material was CD8+ T cells sorted from PBMCs, obtained 15 days after the yellow fever booster vaccination. The receptors were gathered from a man aged 25-40 years who received the YFV17D yellow fever vaccine.

In this sample, this clonotype turned up many times. The rearrangement joins TRBV15 to TRBJ2-7; weak D call: TRBD2 (5 bases). Trimming took 5 bases from V and 7 from J, leaving 21 bases between them. Germline V gene sequence: CDR1 LNHNV, CDR2 YYDKDF (reference sequence). This CDR3 is built from 15 residues. The CDR3 spells CATSGILGRTEEQYF. The DNA of the CDR3 is TGTGCCACCAGCGGAATACTAGGACGGACGGAAGAGCAGTACTTC.

This clonotype was counted at least ten times. The chain carries TRBV20-1 and TRBJ2-1; 8 positions match TRBD2. Germline values: CDR1 DFQATT, CDR2 SNEGSKA (reference sequence). The CDR3 contains 14 residues. After removal of 3 bases from V and 6 bases from J, the junction contained 7 bases not matched to a gene. This chain's CDR3 is CSASPSGLFNEQFF. DNA for the CDR3: TGCAGTGCTAGCCCTAGCGGGTTATTCAATGAGCAGTTCTTC.

In its sample, this clonotype was seen many times. The CDR3 bases are TGTGCCAGCAGTGACCGGACTAGCGGGCCAGATACGCAGTATTTT. Its translation is CASSDRTSGPDTQYF. V gene TRBV6-4 combines with J gene TRBJ2-3; TRBD2 matches at 11 bases. In germline, CDR1 is MRHNA, CDR2 SNTAGT. The CDR3 loop spans 15 amino acids. V was clipped by 2 bases and J by 4 bases; unmatched bases: 2.

In its sample, this clonotype was seen many times. This rearrangement joins TRBV28 to TRBJ2-7; a weak D match, TRBD1 (5 bases). Per the germline V gene, CDR1 is MDHEN and CDR2 is SYDVKM. This CDR3 region has 15 residues. Trimming took 1 base from V and 1 from J, leaving 11 bases between them. As DNA, the CDR3 is TGTGCCAGCAGTTTATTAGGACAACCTTCCTACGAGCAGTACTTC. This encodes CASSLLGQPSYEQYF.

This clonotype was recorded many times. The genes are TRBV7-6 and TRBJ2-5; D might be TRBD2 (6 bases). V lost 0 bases and J lost 3, with 11 bases in between. Germline CDR1 is SGHVS and CDR2 is FNYEAQ. The CDR3 contains 15 residues. CDR3 in DNA: TGTGCCAGCAGCTTAGCCCTACGCGGGGAAGAGACCCAGTACTTC. This translates into CASSLALRGEETQYF.

This clonotype was found many times. The CDR3 DNA reads TGTGCCAAATCTTCTTGGGGGGAACGGGCGGACATTCAGTACTTC. Amino acids: CAKSSWGERADIQYF. The chain employs TRBV6-2 or TRBV6-3 and TRBJ2-4; weak D call: TRBD2 (6 bases). The germline CDR1 and CDR2 sequences are MNHEY and SVGEGT. This CDR3 spans 15 amino acids. V was cut by 10 bases and J by 8 bases, with 24 bases left in between.

This clonotype was counted a few times. The CDR3 spells CSVGVGSGGWPQHF. DNA of the CDR3: TGCAGCGTTGGGGTAGGGTCGGGGGGATGGCCCCAGCATTTT. The chain is built from TRBV29-1 and TRBJ1-5, with D possibly matching TRBD1 (5 bases). CDR3 length: 14 residues. Looked up from germline, CDR1 is SQVTM and CDR2 is ANQGSEA. V was cut by 4 bases and J by 9 bases, with 19 bases left in between.

Concerning this clonotype: Possible read error: a much larger clone is one base away. The rearrangement joins TRBV19 to TRBJ2-1; tentative D call: TRBD1 (6 bases). The CDR3 runs 16 residues. CDR1 and CDR2 from the germline V gene are LNHDA and SQIVND (reference sequence). The CDR3 region has the DNA TGTGCCAGTAGAATAGATCAGGGGCACTCCTACAATGAGCAGTTCTTC. It specifies CASRIDQGHSYNEQFF.